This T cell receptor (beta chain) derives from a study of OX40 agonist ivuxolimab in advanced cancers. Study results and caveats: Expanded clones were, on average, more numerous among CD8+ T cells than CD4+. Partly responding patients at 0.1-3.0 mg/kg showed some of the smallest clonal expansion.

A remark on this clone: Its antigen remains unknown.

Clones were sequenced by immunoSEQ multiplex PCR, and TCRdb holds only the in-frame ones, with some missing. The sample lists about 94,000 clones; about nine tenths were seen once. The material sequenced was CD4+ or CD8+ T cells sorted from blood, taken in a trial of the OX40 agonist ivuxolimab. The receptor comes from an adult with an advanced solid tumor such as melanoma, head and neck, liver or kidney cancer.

The CDR3 DNA reads as TGTGCCAGTAGTATCCCCCGGACAGGGACCGGTGTAGGGCCCCAGCATTTT. It codes for CASSIPRTGTGVGPQHF. This chain links TRBV19 with TRBJ1-5; 8 positions agree with TRBD1. Losses at the gene ends were 3 bases for V and 9 bases for J; bases not matched to a gene: 16. Germline CDR1 LNHDA, CDR2 SQIVND (reference sequence). The CDR3 runs 17 residues.